What follows is one TCR beta chain and its context. This sample was taken from a study of T cell responses to AZD1222 COVID-19 vaccine. The CDR3 is 14 amino acids. The V end lost 6 bases, the J end lost 1 base, and 12 bases lay between the germline ends. Germline CDR1 is SNHLY and CDR2 is FYNNEI. The data were produced by immunoSEQ multiplex PCR, yet TCRdb's version contains in-frame clones alone and is incomplete. Of some 22,000 clones in the sample, 82% were seen once. The chain recombines TRBV2 with TRBJ2-5; tentatively, D is TRBD2 (6 bases). The sequencing here drew on peripheral blood, taken on day 0 of AZD1222 vaccination. The receptor was isolated from an adult in good health. Here the CDR3 reads CASRRDSSQETQYF. The CDR3 region has the DNA TGTGCCAGCAGACGGGACTCATCCCAAGAGACCCAGTACTTC.